This TCR beta chain was sequenced during a study of T cells after yellow fever vaccination. The junction had 3 bases not matched to a gene; V was cut back by 3 bases and J by 0 bases. Germline CDR1 reads SGHKS; CDR2 reads YYEKEE (reference sequence). CDR3 size: 15 residues. Only a few counts were recorded for this clonotype. Each CDR3 protein is one row after TCRdb ran MiXCR on the 5' RACE reads. The table has about 400,000 distinct CDR3 sequences, 11% seen once. This receptor was identified in a young man who received the YFV17D yellow fever vaccine. The gene calls are TRBV5-5 and TRBJ1-5, with 7 bases aligning to TRBD1. Source: PBMCs, taken on the day of the first yellow fever vaccination. This CDR3 is CASSSGTVSNQPQHF. The CDR3 nucleotides read TGTGCCAGCAGCTCCGGGACAGTTAGCAATCAGCCCCAGCATTTT.